In its sample, the clone carrying this TCR beta chain was seen a few times. Its cognate antigen is unknown. The data belong to a study of long-term antiretroviral therapy in people with HIV. Study-wide points: Post-ART diversity increased but stayed below transplant donor controls.

Sequencing relied on immunoSEQ assay v3.0, run at survey level. Sequenced by immunoSEQ multiplex PCR; TCRdb stores in-frame clones only, minus some. The sample has 25,000 to 35,000 clones, more than 60% seen once. The CDR3 has 14 amino acids. The V gene's germline CDR1 is SNHLY and CDR2 FYNNEI. V lost 0 bases to trimming and J lost 4 bases, with 9 bases between them. The rearrangement uses TRBV2 and TRBJ1-2; D not resolved. The sequenced sample was unsorted PBMCs, obtained 3.1 years after starting antiretroviral therapy. This receptor was obtained from a woman aged 50 to 60 with HIV. The CDR3 DNA is TGTGCCAGCAGTGAAGCGCGGGAGCCCTATGGCTACACCTTC. Its translation is CASSEAREPYGYTF.